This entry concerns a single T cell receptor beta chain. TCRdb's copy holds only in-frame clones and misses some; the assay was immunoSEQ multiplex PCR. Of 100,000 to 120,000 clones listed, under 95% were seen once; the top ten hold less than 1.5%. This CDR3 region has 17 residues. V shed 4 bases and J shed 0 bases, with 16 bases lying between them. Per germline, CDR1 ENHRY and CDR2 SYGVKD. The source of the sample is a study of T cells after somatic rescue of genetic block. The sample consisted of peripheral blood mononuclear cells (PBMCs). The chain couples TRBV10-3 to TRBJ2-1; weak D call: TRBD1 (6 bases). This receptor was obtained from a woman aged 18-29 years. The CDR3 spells CAISGYRALSSYNEQFF. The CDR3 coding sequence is TGTGCCATCAGTGGATACAGGGCTCTAAGCTCCTACAATGAGCAGTTCTTC.